Here is one T cell receptor beta chain with its context. Antigen specificity is unknown. This entry belongs to a study of T cell responses to AZD1222 COVID-19 vaccine. Broader study findings: Spike was spanned by vaccine-associated CD4 TCRs, with dominance at 160-218 and 743-854. Within unmutated variant regions lay the reported targets of nearly half of spike-specific TCRs. Clonal diversity was possibly underestimated, and the donors were mostly white British, with more females. Sampling that yielded the repertoires occurred only after the peak T cell response.

CDR3 length: 15 amino acids. V was clipped by 2 bases and J by 0 bases; unmatched bases: 0. The germline gives CDR1 MNHEY, CDR2 SMNVEV (reference sequence). The assay was immunoSEQ multiplex PCR, and TCRdb's table has in-frame clones only and misses some. The sample carries some 150,000 clones, around 84% recorded once. The TCR comes from an adult who received the AZD1222 COVID-19 vaccine. The sample here was peripheral blood, taken 28 days after the second AZD1222 dose. The rearrangement joins TRBV27 to TRBJ2-1, with TRBD1 identical over 8 bases. The CDR3 DNA reads TGTGCCAGCAGTTTAGGACAGGGCTCCTACAATGAGCAGTTCTTC. Amino acid sequence: CASSLGQGSYNEQFF.